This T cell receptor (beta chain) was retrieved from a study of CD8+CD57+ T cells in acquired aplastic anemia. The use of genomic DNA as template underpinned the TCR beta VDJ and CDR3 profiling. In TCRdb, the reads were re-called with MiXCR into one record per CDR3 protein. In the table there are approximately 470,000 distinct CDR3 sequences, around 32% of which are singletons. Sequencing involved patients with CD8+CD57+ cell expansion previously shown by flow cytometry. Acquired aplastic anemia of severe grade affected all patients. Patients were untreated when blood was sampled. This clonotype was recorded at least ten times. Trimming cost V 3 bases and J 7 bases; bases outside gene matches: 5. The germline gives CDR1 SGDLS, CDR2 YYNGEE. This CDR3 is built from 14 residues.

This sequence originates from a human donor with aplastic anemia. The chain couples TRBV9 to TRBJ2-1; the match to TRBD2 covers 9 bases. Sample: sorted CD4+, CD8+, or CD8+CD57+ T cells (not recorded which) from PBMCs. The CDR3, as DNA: TGTGCCAGCAGCGAAGGACTAGCGTGGAATGAGCAGTTCTTC. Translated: CASSEGLAWNEQFF.